The 21 T cell receptor beta chains in this list originate from one sample, sequenced in a study of shared clonotypes between healthy human individuals. Naive CD8 cells lacked CD45RO, underwent positive selection for CCR7 and left out terminally differentiated effector memory CD45RA+ cells. Generated by immunoSEQ multiplex PCR, the TCRdb table keeps only in-frame clones and is missing some. The table shows about 2 million clones, with about 95% occurring only once. Source material: naive CD8+ T cells sorted from blood. The receptor source for this set is a man between 18 and 29 years old in good health.

The chain uses TRBV28 and TRBJ2-5; D possibly corresponds to TRBD2 (6 bases). CDR1 and CDR2 (germline): MDHEN, SYDVKM. Trimming shortened V by 6 bases and J by 1 base, and 15 bases separated the two germline ends. The CDR3 spans 15 residues. CDR3 bases: TGTGCCAGCAGCAATGGAGCGGGTGTCCAAGAGACCCAGTACTTC. It codes for CASSNGAGVQETQYF.

The V call is TRBV4-1, the J call TRBJ1-3; weak D call: TRBD1 (6 bases). The germline CDR1 and CDR2 sequences are MGHRA and YSYEKL. V was clipped by 1 base and J by 0 bases, with 13 bases between them. The CDR3 sequence is 17 residues long. CDR3 sequence reads: CASSQARQDFSGNTIYF. The CDR3 bases are TGCGCCAGCAGCCAAGCTAGACAGGACTTCTCTGGAAACACCATATATTTT.

This rearrangement joins TRBV10-2 to TRBJ2-7, with 9 bases aligning to TRBD1. The V gene end was trimmed by 8 bases and the J gene end by 4 bases; junction bases not matched to a gene: 12. CDR1 and CDR2 (germline): WSHSY, SAAADI. CDR3 length: 15 residues. In DNA, the CDR3 is TGCGCCAGCTCTTCTGAACAGGGGGCGCGATACGAGCAGTACTTC. Its protein product is CASSSEQGARYEQYF.

This chain links TRBV7-9 with TRBJ1-4, with TRBD1 matching 8 bases. Germline V gene sequence: CDR1 SEHNR, CDR2 FQNEAQ (reference sequence). The CDR3 consists of 15 residues. V dropped 2 bases and J dropped 6; count of bases not matched to a gene: 5. The CDR3 nucleotides are TGTGCCAGCAGCTTACCGGGACAGGAGGATGAAAAACTGTTTTTT. This translates into CASSLPGQEDEKLFF.

This CDR3 reads CASSLRTGPYSTDTQYF. The CDR3 nucleotides are TGTGCCAGTAGTCTGAGGACAGGACCATACTCCACAGATACGCAGTATTTT. The rearrangement joins TRBV19 to TRBJ2-3; TRBD1 agrees at 7 bases. This CDR3 has 17 residues. The germline CDR1 and CDR2 sequences are LNHDA and SQIVND (reference sequence). After removal of 5 bases from V and 2 bases from J, the junction contained 13 bases not matched to a gene. Looking up the rest from reference TRBV19 and TRBJ2-3 gives the full variable domain: DGGITQSPKYLFRKEGQNVTLSCEQNLNHDAMYWYRQDPGQGLRLIYYSQIVNDFQKGDIAEGYSVSREKKESFPLTVTSAQKNPTAFYLCASSLRTGPYSTDTQYFGPGTRLTVL.

The chain links TRBV2 to TRBJ2-7; the match to TRBD1 covers 11 bases. Germline-derived CDR1 and CDR2 are SNHLY and FYNNEI. Trimming took 5 bases from V and 3 from J; bases not matched to a gene: 6. This CDR3 has 15 residues. CDR3 bases: TGTGCCAGCAGTCCAATCGGGACAGGGGGCTACGAGCAGTACTTC. Residues: CASSPIGTGGYEQYF.

The genes are TRBV10-1 and TRBJ2-7; D remains ambiguous. Trimming cost V 5 bases and J 7 bases, with 9 bases left between them. Germline assignment: CDR1 WNHNN and CDR2 SYGVQD (reference sequence). The CDR3 runs 11 residues. As DNA, the CDR3 is TGCGCCAGCAGTACGATGGGTGAGCAGTACTTC. Its protein is CASSTMGEQYF.

The J gene is TRBJ2-7, the V gene TRBV27, with 11 bases aligning to TRBD2. Germline values: CDR1 MNHEY, CDR2 SMNVEV (reference sequence). Unmatched junction bases numbered 5, after V lost 5 bases and J lost 2 bases. The CDR3 is 15 amino acids. The CDR3, as DNA: TGTGCCAGCAGTGGGACTAGCGGTTATGCCTACGAGCAGTACTTC. It yields the protein CASSGTSGYAYEQYF.

With regard to this clone: At the DNA level, this CDR3 is encoded by other sequences in the same sample as well. This chain connects TRBV4-1 to TRBJ2-3; D remains unclear. The CDR3 spans 12 residues. CDR1 is MGHRA, CDR2 YSYEKL, per germline. Trimming removed 1 base from V and 5 bases from J, with 4 bases in between. The CDR3 spells CASSQAGDTQYF. The CDR3 bases are TGCGCCAGCAGCCAAGCAGGAGATACGCAGTATTTT.

The CDR3 DNA follows: TGTGCCAGCAGTGGACAGGGGGTGAACACTGAAGCTTTCTTT. Protein: CASSGQGVNTEAFF. J is TRBJ1-1 and V is TRBV6-1; TRBD1 matches 9 bases. V gave up 4 bases and J gave up 0 bases; unmatched junction bases: 0. CDR3 size: 14 residues. Germline V gene lookup returns CDR1 MNHNS and CDR2 SASEGT.

The chain joins TRBV4-1 to TRBJ2-7, with TRBD1 matching over 11 bases. After removal of 4 bases from V and 4 bases from J, the junction contained 9 bases not matched to a gene. The germline gives CDR1 MGHRA, CDR2 YSYEKL. The CDR3 sequence is 16 residues long. The chain's CDR3 is CASSLHAGTGGYEQYF. As DNA, the CDR3 is TGCGCCAGCAGCCTACACGCGGGGACAGGGGGGTACGAGCAGTACTTC.

The chain links TRBV29-1 to TRBJ2-7, with D unresolved. Germline lookup yields CDR1 SQVTM and CDR2 ANQGSEA. There are 13 residues in the CDR3. Trimming left V 2 bases short and J 2 bases short, with 10 bases between. The CDR3 loop reads CSVELSNAYEQYF. The CDR3 bases are TGCAGCGTTGAACTATCGAACGCCTACGAGCAGTACTTC.

The rearrangement uses TRBV6-5 and TRBJ2-7, with D perhaps TRBD2 (7 bases). V was trimmed by 8 bases and J by 0 bases, leaving 17 bases between them. Germline V lookup: CDR1 MNHEY, CDR2 SVGAGI. The CDR3 extends over 15 amino acids. The CDR3 DNA follows: TGTGCCAGCGCTAACGAGGCGGGGGCCTCCTACGAGCAGTACTTC. It is translated as CASANEAGASYEQYF.

The genes are TRBV6-1 and TRBJ2-7; D is perhaps TRBD2 (7 bases). V lost 6 bases and J 5 bases, leaving 17 bases between the germline ends. The CDR3 is made up of 14 amino acids. The germline CDR1 and CDR2 sequences are MNHNS and SASEGT. Here the CDR3 reads CASRRGEREDEQYF. CDR3 DNA: TGTGCCAGCAGGAGGGGGGAGCGGGAAGACGAGCAGTACTTC.

The J gene is TRBJ2-7, the V gene TRBV2, with 7 bases fitting TRBD1. Trimming cost V 10 bases and J 6 bases; bases outside gene matches: 15. CDR3 length: 14 residues. The germline CDR1 and CDR2 sequences are SNHLY and FYNNEI. Here the CDR3 reads CATVGQAQGLEQYF. CDR3 nucleotide sequence: TGTGCCACCGTCGGACAGGCCCAAGGACTCGAGCAGTACTTC.

CDR3 residues: CASRAAPGGAYEQYF. The CDR3 coding sequence is TGTGCCAGCAGGGCCGCACCAGGGGGGGCCTACGAGCAGTACTTC. The chain couples TRBV2 to TRBJ2-7; possibly TRBD1 or TRBD2 for D (7 bases each). The CDR3 has 15 residues. CDR1 and CDR2 from the germline V gene are SNHLY and FYNNEI. V dropped 6 bases and J dropped 2 bases, with 17 bases sitting between them.

The chain uses TRBV2 and TRBJ1-5, with TRBD1 as a possible D gene (5 bases). The CDR3 extends over 16 amino acids. The germline V gene encodes CDR1 SNHLY and CDR2 FYNNEI. V lost 4 bases to trimming and J lost 4 bases, with 17 bases between them. Here the CDR3 reads CASSGGIDRENQPQHF. The CDR3 nucleotides are TGTGCCAGCAGTGGGGGGATCGACAGAGAAAATCAGCCCCAGCATTTT.

This clone was counted only a few times. Other DNA sequences in the sample encode the same CDR3. V and J are TRBV7-9 and TRBJ2-5, with 10 bases matching TRBD2. Germline CDR1 reads SEHNR; CDR2 reads FQNEAQ (reference sequence). The CDR3 is 14 residues long. With V trimmed by 3 bases and J by 3 bases, 1 base remained unmatched. The CDR3: CASSFLAGEETQYF. The CDR3 bases are TGTGCCAGCAGCTTCCTAGCGGGAGAAGAGACCCAGTACTTC.

V is TRBV6-1 and J is TRBJ2-3; 12 bases map to TRBD2. CDR3 length equals 15 residues. Germline V CDR1 and CDR2: MNHNS, SASEGT. With 3 bases clipped from V and 3 bases from J, the junction kept 1 base outside the gene matches. CDR3 region: CASSDTSGRTDTQYF. The DNA for the CDR3 is TGTGCCAGCAGTGACACTAGCGGGAGGACAGATACGCAGTATTTT.

V and J are TRBV27 and TRBJ1-2; D remains unclear. V was cut by 5 bases and J by 4 bases, with 26 bases left in between. CDR3 length: 18 residues. Germline V gene lookup returns CDR1 MNHEY and CDR2 SMNVEV (reference sequence). The CDR3 sequence is CASSPLLQTDLFFYGYTF. In DNA form, the CDR3 reads TGTGCCAGCAGTCCCTTACTTCAGACCGACCTTTTCTTCTATGGCTACACCTTC.

V usage is TRBV12-2 and J usage is TRBJ2-7; the table's D call, TRBD2, was not checked against the DNA. TRBV12-2 is shown as a pseudogene. The CDR3 contains 14 residues. The CDR3 is CASRSSGASYEQYF. For the CDR3, the DNA is TGTGCAAGTCGGTCTAGCGGGGCTTCCTACGAGCAGTACTTC.